This T cell receptor (beta chain) was captured by sequencing in a study of blood T cell repertoires in COVID-19. Overall study: The United States, Italy and Spain were the sources of the acute and convalescent COVID-19 samples. In each case, the material was cDNA or gDNA derived from T cells, B-cell-depleted T cells, or PBMCs.

Per the original data handling: Researchers report that nucleated cell counts were estimated from reference gene primer amplification. Produced via immunoSEQ multiplex PCR; TCRdb's table is partial and in-frame only. That table gives V, J and clone size, and the DNA gave D and trimming. The sample shows 140,000 or so clones, about 79% of them seen only once. The CDR3 has 16 residues. V lost 2 bases and J lost 1, with 12 bases in between. The V gene's germline CDR1 is LGHDT and CDR2 YNNKEL (reference sequence). What was sequenced was peripheral blood. The chain uses TRBV3-1 (or the pseudogene TRBV3-2) and TRBJ1-3; D remains ambiguous. The TCR comes from a man in his sixties with active or convalescent COVID-19. The CDR3 nucleotides are TGTGCCAGCAGCCAAACGGCACGGGGTTCTGGAAACACCATATATTTT. The encoded protein is CASSQTARGSGNTIYF.